These 19 T cell receptor beta chains were all obtained from the same sample, sequenced in a study of radiation and T cells in renal cell carcinoma. As for time point: baseline pretreatment blood. Treatment meaning: 15 Gy SBRT to primary tumor, nephrectomy 4 weeks later. Sequencing was performed with immunoSEQ multiplex PCR; in TCRdb, only in-frame clones are kept and a portion is missing. The repertoire holds 150,000 or so clones, with 88% as singletons. Sequencing was performed on blood, taken from a patient whose treatment included radiotherapy and nephrectomy. These TCRs come from a woman aged 70-85 years with renal cell carcinoma.

The chain couples TRBV18 to TRBJ1-1, with unresolved D. This CDR3 has 15 residues. Per germline, CDR1 KGHSH and CDR2 LQKENI. Trimming left V 0 bases short and J 2 bases short, with 10 bases between. CDR3 nucleotides: TGTGCCAGCTCACCACCTTTGGGCTTCAACACTGAAGCTTTCTTT. Translated: CASSPPLGFNTEAFF.

The chain joins TRBV6-6 to TRBJ1-5; a weak D match, TRBD1 (5 bases). This CDR3 has 13 amino acids. From germline, CDR1 is MNHNY and CDR2 SVGAGI (reference sequence). Trimming removed 4 bases at V and 7 bases at J, with 11 bases between. CDR3 DNA: TGTGCCAGCAGTTTCTCGGGGGTCCAGCCCCAGCATTTT. This translates into CASSFSGVQPQHF.

V usage is TRBV6-1 and J usage is TRBJ1-3; 10 bases align to TRBD1. V trimming: 6 bases; J trimming: 4 bases; junction bases outside the gene matches: 6. There are 15 residues in the CDR3. In germline, CDR1 is MNHNS, CDR2 SASEGT. CDR3 residues: CASSRQGATGNTIYF. CDR3 nucleotides: TGTGCCAGCAGCCGACAGGGGGCTACGGGAAACACCATATATTTT.

The chain uses TRBV6-5 and TRBJ1-3; D gene ambiguous. The CDR3 spans 12 residues. Germline lookup yields CDR1 MNHEY and CDR2 SVGAGI. V dropped 8 bases and J dropped 0 bases, with 5 bases sitting between them. The CDR3 DNA is TGTGCCAGCGGAAGCTCTGGAAACACCATATATTTT. It specifies CASGSSGNTIYF.

This clone was picked up a small number of times. One junction end does not reproduce the germline sequence, and a read error may be involved. The chain carries TRBV7-7 and TRBJ2-5; TRBD2 matches at 8 bases. The CDR3 is 15 amino acids. Germline V gene sequence: CDR1 SSHAT, CDR2 FNYEAQ (reference sequence). The CDR3 loop reads CASSLGLAVQETQYF. The CDR3 DNA reads as TGTGCTAGCAGCCTTGGACTAGCAGTACAAGAGACCCAGTACTTC. Based on the CDR3 plus reference TRBV7-7 and TRBJ2-5, the full variable domain is GAGVSQSPRYKVTKRGQDVTLRCDPISSHATLYWYQQALGQGPEFLTYFNYEAQPDKSGLPSDRFSAERPEGSISTLTIQRTEQRDSAMYRCASSLGLAVQETQYFGPGTRLLVL.

The chain uses TRBV15 and TRBJ1-3; maybe TRBD1 (5 bases). This CDR3 region has 17 residues. Per the germline V gene, CDR1 is LNHNV and CDR2 is YYDKDF (reference sequence). V shed 0 bases and J shed 4 bases, with 16 bases lying between them. CDR3 in DNA: TGTGCCACCAGCAGAGATTTGGGGCCGGGGTACGGAAACACCATATATTTT. The encoded protein is CATSRDLGPGYGNTIYF.

The chain recombines TRBV19 with TRBJ1-1; tentative D call: TRBD1 (6 bases). The V gene's germline CDR1 is LNHDA and CDR2 SQIVND (reference sequence). This CDR3 contains 15 residues. The V end was cut by 5 bases, the J end by 1 base, with 14 bases between. CDR3 residues: CASSEGGQGNTEAFF. The CDR3, as DNA: TGTGCCAGTAGTGAGGGGGGCCAGGGGAACACTGAAGCTTTCTTT.

This rearrangement joins TRBV7-2 to TRBJ2-3, with 13 nucleotides matching TRBD2. V lost 5 bases to trimming and J lost 3 bases; unmatched junction nucleotides: 8. The germline gives CDR1 SGHTA, CDR2 FQGNSA. The CDR3 runs to 17 residues. The CDR3 sequence: CASSKQGLAGWTDTQYF. DNA for the CDR3: TGTGCCAGCAGCAAGCAGGGACTAGCGGGGTGGACAGATACGCAGTATTTT.

The chain recombines TRBV18 with TRBJ2-7, with TRBD1 matching 8 bases. V was clipped by 1 base and J by 0 bases; unmatched bases: 5. The CDR3 has 16 residues. CDR1 and CDR2 from the germline V gene are KGHSH and LQKENI. The CDR3 DNA reads TGTGCCAGCTCACCACGGGGGACAGGCGGCTCCTACGAGCAGTACTTC. Residues: CASSPRGTGGSYEQYF.

This sequence joins TRBV4-1 and TRBJ2-1, with D uncertain. V was shortened by 0 bases and J by 4 bases, with 4 bases between the two germline ends. The CDR3 length is 13 residues. The germline CDR1 and CDR2 sequences are MGHRA and YSYEKL. The CDR3 DNA is TGCGCCAGCAGCCAAGAGGATTACAATGAGCAGTTCTTC. Translating it yields CASSQEDYNEQFF.

V and J are TRBV30 and TRBJ2-7; possibly TRBD1 for D (5 bases). Germline V gene data show CDR1 as GTSNPN and CDR2 as SVGIG (reference sequence). CDR3 size: 14 residues. The V end was cut by 3 bases, the J end by 2 bases, with 14 bases between. Here the CDR3 DNA reads TGTGCCTGGAGGGGGCTTTATAGGCCCTACGAGCAGTACTTC. Amino acid sequence: CAWRGLYRPYEQYF.

The chain employs TRBV5-6 and TRBJ1-6; no firm D call. The V end was cut by 0 bases, the J end by 0 bases, with 10 bases between. This CDR3 contains 17 residues. Per the germline V gene, CDR1 is SGHDT and CDR2 is YYEEEE. The CDR3: CASSLVAASSYNSPLHF. The DNA for the CDR3 is TGTGCCAGCAGCTTGGTCGCCGCGAGCTCCTATAATTCACCCCTCCACTTT.

The V call is TRBV4-3, the J call TRBJ2-1; TRBD2 agrees at 11 bases. Germline CDR1 LGHNA, CDR2 YSLEER. This CDR3 spans 16 amino acids. With V trimmed by 3 bases and J by 2 bases, 3 bases remained unmatched. The CDR3 nucleotides read TGCGCCAGCAGCCAGGCACTAGCGGGGGCCTACAATGAGCAGTTCTTC. Residues: CASSQALAGAYNEQFF.

The rearrangement joins TRBV2 to TRBJ2-1; 7 bases line up with TRBD2. The germline CDR1 and CDR2 sequences are SNHLY and FYNNEI. The CDR3 is 14 amino acids. V shed 11 bases, J shed 2 bases, and the junction held 9 bases outside the gene matches. CDR3 amino acids: CAGKLASTYNEQFF. CDR3 bases: TGTGCCGGTAAACTAGCGAGTACCTACAATGAGCAGTTCTTC.

J is TRBJ1-2 and V is TRBV7-9; D uncertain. The CDR3 extends over 14 amino acids. Trimming pared 0 bases from V and 5 bases from J, leaving 10 bases between. CDR1 is SEHNR and CDR2 is FQNEAQ in the germline V gene (reference sequence). In DNA form, the CDR3 reads TGTGCCAGCAGCTTAGCCTCCCGCGGGTATGGCTACACCTTC. Its translation is CASSLASRGYGYTF.

J is TRBJ1-1 and V is TRBV5-4, with D perhaps TRBD1 (5 bases). The germline V gene encodes CDR1 SGHNT and CDR2 YYREEE (reference sequence). The CDR3 length is 15 residues. Trimming removed 0 bases from V and 1 base from J, with 10 bases in between. CDR3 in DNA: TGTGCCAGCAGCTTGGGACAGAACCCGAACACTGAAGCTTTCTTT. It is translated as CASSLGQNPNTEAFF.

This chain uses TRBV11-2 with TRBJ2-3, with 8 bases matching TRBD2. The CDR3 has 12 residues. V was pared by 5 bases and J by 9 bases, with 4 bases of the junction left unmatched. Per germline, CDR1 SGHAT and CDR2 FQNNGV. In DNA form, the CDR3 reads TGTGCCAGCAGCCGTAGCGGGGCCACGCAGTATTTT. This translates into CASSRSGATQYF.

This clone was seen more than once but under ten times. This chain connects TRBV6-1 to TRBJ1-5, with D hard to call. The CDR3 spans 15 residues. The germline V gene encodes CDR1 MNHNS and CDR2 SASEGT. Trimming removed 1 base from V and 7 bases from J, with 14 bases in between. The CDR3 nucleotides are TGTGCCAGCAGTGAAGGAAGTCTCTCTTTGCAGCCCCAGCATTTT. This encodes CASSEGSLSLQPQHF.

The V call is TRBV11-2, the J call TRBJ1-4; the D is unclear. The germline CDR1 and CDR2 sequences are SGHAT and FQNNGV. Trimming cost V 0 bases and J 6 bases, with 14 bases left between them. The CDR3 spans 16 residues. The CDR3: CASSLEVSALDEKLFF. The CDR3 DNA is TGTGCCAGCAGCTTAGAGGTCTCTGCCCTAGATGAAAAACTGTTTTTT.